The next 30 T cell receptor beta chains were all read from a single sample in a study of Graves' ophthalmopathy and Graves' hyperthyroidism. Investigators amplified TCR beta CDR3 regions from RNA transcripts. RT-PCR was first run with HTBI primers, then multiplex PCR in a second round. In TCRdb, the multiplex PCR reads were re-called with MiXCR into one record per CDR3 protein. This sample carries a few hundred thousand distinct CDR3 sequences, 15% to 20% of them seen once, and the ten largest clones take 2.4%. What was sequenced was peripheral blood. The receptors were gathered from an adult woman with stable Graves' hyperthyroidism.

This clonotype was picked up a small number of times. This chain links TRBV13 with TRBJ2-7; possibly TRBD2 for D (6 bases). CDR1 is PRHDT, CDR2 FYEKMQ, per germline (reference sequence). Trimming took 5 bases from V and 7 from J, leaving 9 bases between them. The CDR3 is made up of 11 amino acids. The chain's CDR3 is CASSRREEQYF. The CDR3 DNA reads as TGTGCCAGCAGCCGTCGGGAGGAGCAGTACTTC.

V is TRBV6-1 and J is TRBJ2-7; TRBD2 might be the D (5 bases). V was clipped by 1 base and J by 4 bases, with 11 bases between them. CDR1 is MNHNS and CDR2 is SASEGT in the germline V gene. The CDR3 loop spans 14 amino acids. DNA of the CDR3: TGTGCCAGCAGTGAAGGTAGAGGGAAGTACGAGCAGTACTTC. It specifies CASSEGRGKYEQYF.

The chain has TRBV18 and TRBJ1-2; D is undetermined. Trimming took 2 bases from V and 8 from J, leaving 12 bases between them. Per the germline V gene, CDR1 is KGHSH and CDR2 is LQKENI. The length of the CDR3 is 13 residues. CDR3 bases: TGTGCCAGCTCACCAGAGTCAGATCGGGGCTACACCTTC. Its translation is CASSPESDRGYTF.

This clonotype was counted many times. J is TRBJ2-7 and V is TRBV14, with D hard to call. Between the trimmed V and J ends, which lost 0 bases and 2 bases, there was a span of 8 bases. This CDR3 region has 14 residues. The germline gives CDR1 SGHDN, CDR2 FVKESK. The CDR3 sequence: CASSQEVGAYEQYF. For the CDR3, the DNA is TGTGCCAGCAGCCAAGAAGTTGGTGCCTACGAGCAGTACTTC.

This clonotype occurred many times. The V gene is TRBV6-5, the J gene TRBJ1-2; D is undetermined. Germline CDR1 and CDR2: MNHEY and SVGAGI. V was cut by 5 bases and J by 5 bases, with 15 bases left in between. This CDR3 region has 14 residues. CDR3 in DNA: TGTGCCAGCAGTATCAGAACCTTAGGATATGGCTACACCTTC. Translating gives CASSIRTLGYGYTF.

As regards this clonotype: Possible read error: a much larger clone is one base away. The genes are TRBV7-2 and TRBJ2-2; D tentatively reads TRBD1 or TRBD2 (7 bases each). Trimming took off 0 bases at V and 5 bases at J, with 16 bases between the two ends. The CDR3 consists of 17 residues. Germline V gives CDR1 SGHTA, CDR2 FQGNSA. The DNA for the CDR3 is TGTACCAGCAGCTTAGCGGGAGGGGGCCTTTGGACCGGGGAGCTGTTTTTT. It translates to CTSSLAGGGLWTGELFF.

This clonotype was detected many times. The genes are TRBV2 and TRBJ2-4; 10 bases fit TRBD2. Trimming cost V 8 bases and J 6 bases; bases outside gene matches: 10. The CDR3 extends over 15 amino acids. Per the germline V gene, CDR1 is SNHLY and CDR2 is FYNNEI. This CDR3 is CASGEREGHANIQYF. CDR3 nucleotide sequence: TGTGCCAGCGGCGAGCGGGAGGGCCATGCAAACATTCAGTACTTC.

This clonotype was recorded once. The chain links TRBV6-1 to TRBJ1-5; TRBD1 aligns across 8 bases. Germline CDR1 and CDR2: MNHNS and SASEGT. J gave up 2 bases and V 6 bases, and 6 bases lay outside the gene matches. The CDR3 length is 15 residues. CDR3 in amino acids: CASRTGARGNQPQHF. The CDR3 bases are TGTGCCAGCAGGACAGGGGCGCGCGGCAATCAGCCCCAGCATTTT.

This clonotype was counted ten times or more. The chain links TRBV12-3 or TRBV12-4 to TRBJ1-1, with D possibly being TRBD1 (6 bases). Trimming cost V 4 bases and J 4 bases, with 10 bases left between them. This CDR3 has 13 amino acids. The CDR3 here is CASSWVQGTEAFF. The DNA of the CDR3 is TGTGCCAGCAGTTGGGTACAGGGCACTGAAGCTTTCTTT.

On this clonotype itself: This may come from a read error, since a much larger clone is one base off. The J gene is TRBJ1-3, the V gene TRBV18; D not resolved. The germline CDR1 and CDR2 sequences are KGHSH and LQKENI. This CDR3 comprises 15 residues. The CDR3 DNA reads as TGTGCCAGCTCACCACGTTGGGAGCTCCATTCCTCCATAGATTTT. Translation: CASSPRWELHSSIDF. Full variable domain (rest looked up from reference TRBV18 and TRBJ1-3): NAGVMQNPRHLVRRRGQEARLRCSPMKGHSHVYWYRQLPEEGLKFMVYLQKENIIDESGMPKERFSAEFPKEGPSILRIQQVVRGDSAAYFCASSPRWELHSSIDFGEGSWLTVV.

This clonotype was counted many times. The chain combines TRBV12-3 or TRBV12-4 with TRBJ1-2, with TRBD1 as a possible D gene (6 bases). V gave up 5 bases and J gave up 4 bases, with 11 bases separating them. CDR3 length equals 13 residues. The DNA of the CDR3 is TGTGCCAGCAGTGGACAGTTTACCTATGGCTACACCTTC. Translation gives CASSGQFTYGYTF.

This clonotype has a handful of counts. V gene TRBV20-1 combines with J gene TRBJ2-5; the D gene is possibly TRBD1 (6 bases). The V end lost 6 bases, the J end lost 2 bases, and 13 bases lay between the germline ends. CDR3 length: 13 amino acids. Germline CDR1 and CDR2: DFQATT and SNEGSKA (reference sequence). CDR3 in amino acids: CSARDRRQETQYF. In DNA form, the CDR3 reads TGCAGTGCCCGCGACAGGAGGCAAGAGACCCAGTACTTC.

The table lists this clonotype with many counts. This chain connects TRBV27 to TRBJ2-7; 9 bases line up with TRBD1. In germline, CDR1 is MNHEY, CDR2 SMNVEV (reference sequence). Trimming removed 3 bases from V and 2 bases from J; junction bases left unmatched: 5. The CDR3 length is 15 residues. The CDR3 DNA is TGTGCCAGCAGTTTGGGGACAGGGCTTACCTACGAGCAGTACTTC. Translating gives CASSLGTGLTYEQYF.

This clonotype was picked up many times. This rearrangement joins TRBV5-1 to TRBJ2-7; D is possibly TRBD2 (6 bases). The length of the CDR3 is 14 residues. Germline values: CDR1 SGHRS, CDR2 YFSETQ. Deletions cut 3 bases from V and 6 bases from J, with 16 bases between. This chain's CDR3 is CASSSSSDVGEQYF. DNA for the CDR3: TGCGCCAGCAGCTCCTCTAGCGATGTAGGCGAGCAGTACTTC.

To note about this clonotype: Possible read error: a much larger clone is one base away. The V gene is TRBV11-2, the J gene TRBJ1-1; D may be TRBD1 (6 bases). V dropped 4 bases and J dropped 6 bases, with 18 bases sitting between them. Germline CDR1 SGHAT, CDR2 FQNNGV. The length of the CDR3 is 15 residues. The CDR3 DNA follows: TGTGCCAGCAGCTCCCAGACAGGCAGGGGCTCTGAAGCTTTCTTT. This gives the protein CASSSQTGRGSEAFF.

The V gene is TRBV30, the J gene TRBJ2-7; the match to TRBD1 covers 7 bases. V was clipped by 1 base and J by 3 bases; unmatched bases: 3. The germline V gene has CDR1 GTSNPN and CDR2 SVGIG (reference sequence). This CDR3 is built from 13 residues. As DNA, the CDR3 is TGTGCCTGGAGTGAGGACAGGCACTACGAGCAGTACTTC. Translation gives CAWSEDRHYEQYF.

This clonotype was seen at least ten times. The chain has TRBV11-2 and TRBJ1-2; D is unresolved. The CDR3 has 12 amino acids. Germline V gene lookup returns CDR1 SGHAT and CDR2 FQNNGV. The V and J ends lost 5 bases and 4 bases respectively, with 8 bases between them. The CDR3 protein is CASSPISYGYTF. CDR3 nucleotide sequence: TGTGCCAGCAGCCCGATATCCTATGGCTACACCTTC. Using reference TRBV11-2 and TRBJ1-2 for the parts outside the CDR3, the full variable domain is EAGVAQSPRYKIIEKRQSVAFWCNPISGHATLYWYQQILGQGPKLLIQFQNNGVVDDSQLPKDRFSAERLKGVDSTLKIQPAKLEDSAVYLCASSPISYGYTFGSGTRLTVV.

With respect to this clonotype: A much larger clone differs from this one at a single base, so this may be a read error. The rearrangement links TRBV15 to TRBJ2-6; D unclear. CDR1 and CDR2 from the germline V gene are LNHNV and YYDKDF (reference sequence). CDR3 length: 15 amino acids. V was pared by 0 bases and J by 1 base, with 4 bases between. CDR3 loop: CATSRDGSGANVLTF. In DNA, the CDR3 is TGTGCCACCAGCAGAGACGGGTCTGGGGCCAACGTCCTGACTTTC.

The chain uses TRBV2 and TRBJ1-2; no definite D call. Germline V lookup: CDR1 SNHLY, CDR2 FYNNEI. Trimming took 5 bases from V and 4 from J, leaving 11 bases between them. This CDR3 is 13 amino acids long. In DNA form, the CDR3 reads TGTGCCAGCAGTCAGGATTCGCCCTATGGCTACACCTTC. Amino acid sequence: CASSQDSPYGYTF.

This clonotype was detected many times. The chain joins TRBV11-2 to TRBJ2-2; TRBD2 aligns across 7 bases. V was pared by 5 bases and J by 7 bases, with 7 bases of the junction left unmatched. The CDR3 runs to 14 residues. Germline-derived CDR1 and CDR2 are SGHAT and FQNNGV. The CDR3 nucleotides are TGTGCCAGCAGCCCGGGACTAAGGGGCGGGGAGCTGTTTTTT. Encoded protein: CASSPGLRGGELFF.

Remarks on this clonotype: This sequence may be a read error, since a much larger clone differs from it by one base. The chain uses TRBV19 and TRBJ2-7, with 9 bases identical to TRBD1. Germline CDR1 reads LNHDA; CDR2 reads SQIVND (reference sequence). V dropped 6 bases and J dropped 6; count of bases not matched to a gene: 12. The CDR3 has 15 residues. The CDR3 region is CASRISGQGNCEQYF. As DNA, the CDR3 is TGTGCCAGTAGGATCTCGGGACAGGGTAACTGCGAGCAGTACTTC.

This clonotype was observed at least ten times. V usage is TRBV27 and J usage is TRBJ2-7; 10 positions agree with TRBD1. Germline-derived CDR1 and CDR2 are MNHEY and SMNVEV (reference sequence). V shed 10 bases and J 4 bases; nucleotides not matched to a gene: 16. The CDR3 is 16 amino acids. The CDR3 reads CATTLTGTGDFYEQYF. The CDR3 DNA reads as TGTGCCACCACTCTGACGGGGACAGGGGACTTTTACGAGCAGTACTTC.

This clonotype was observed many times. The CDR3 DNA sequence: TGTGCCAGCAGTATTAACAGGGGCGATATATATGGCTACACCTTC. This encodes CASSINRGDIYGYTF. The V call is TRBV28, the J call TRBJ1-2; the match to TRBD1 covers 7 bases. The CDR3 spans 15 residues. The germline V gene has CDR1 MDHEN and CDR2 SYDVKM. Germline trimming cut 5 bases from V and 5 bases from J; bases unmatched to any gene: 11.

This clonotype has ten or more counts. This chain joins TRBV10-3 and TRBJ2-5; 7 nucleotides match TRBD1. This CDR3 has 14 residues. The J segment lost 2 bases and the V segment lost 5 bases, leaving 5 bases of the junction unmatched. Per germline, CDR1 ENHRY and CDR2 SYGVKD. CDR3 amino acids: CAISRQGQQETQYF. CDR3 nucleotide sequence: TGTGCCATCAGTCGCCAGGGACAGCAAGAGACCCAGTACTTC.

The table lists this clonotype with many counts. The chain couples TRBV6-5 to TRBJ2-7; no clear D gene. The CDR3 loop spans 15 amino acids. CDR1 and CDR2 from the germline V gene are MNHEY and SVGAGI. V was pared by 6 bases and J by 3 bases, with 18 bases between. CDR3 nucleotide sequence: TGTGCCAGCAGCATTTCCCCGCTCGTCTACTACGAGCAGTACTTC. Its translation is CASSISPLVYYEQYF.

This clonotype was observed a handful of times. This chain joins TRBV7-3 and TRBJ2-6; weak D call: TRBD1 (5 bases). Between the trimmed V and J ends, which lost 5 bases and 0 bases, there was a span of 14 bases. Looked up from germline, CDR1 is SGHTA and CDR2 is FQGTGA. The CDR3 has 17 residues. The CDR3 reads CASSIFRDSSGANVLTF. The CDR3 region has the DNA TGTGCCAGCAGCATATTCCGTGACAGCTCTGGGGCCAACGTCCTGACTTTC.

This clonotype was recorded many times. This chain joins TRBV6-1 and TRBJ1-6; a weak D match, TRBD1 (6 bases). CDR1 MNHNS and CDR2 SASEGT come from the germline V gene. V was cut by 8 bases and J by 7 bases, with 18 bases left in between. The CDR3 is 15 residues long. This CDR3 is CASCVGALSNSPLHF. The CDR3 DNA follows: TGTGCCAGCTGCGTGGGGGCTTTAAGCAATTCACCCCTCCACTTT.

This clonotype was seen a few times. The rearrangement uses TRBV15 and TRBJ2-7; D gene uncertain. With 1 base removed from V and 4 bases from J, the gap between germline ends came to 14 bases. The CDR3 length is 15 residues. Germline lookup yields CDR1 LNHNV and CDR2 YYDKDF (reference sequence). CDR3 nucleotides: TGTGCCACCAGCAGAGGACCTGGGCAGGAGTACGAGCAGTACTTC. Translated, it gives CATSRGPGQEYEQYF. The full variable domain, its missing parts supplied by reference TRBV15 and TRBJ2-7, is DAMVIQNPRYQVTQFGKPVTLSCSQTLNHNVMYWYQQKSSQAPKLLFHYYDKDFNNEADTPDNFQSRRPNTSFCFLDIRSPGLGDTAMYLCATSRGPGQEYEQYFGPGTRLTVT.

This clonotype was recorded a few times. This chain joins TRBV9 and TRBJ2-7; possibly TRBD1 or TRBD2 for D (5 bases each). This CDR3 is built from 15 residues. V was clipped by 4 bases and J by 2 bases, with 16 bases between them. CDR1 SGDLS and CDR2 YYNGEE come from the germline V gene. CDR3 sequence (DNA): TGTGCCAGCAGCTACCTAGGGGACGGACCCTACGAGCAGTACTTC. The encoded protein is CASSYLGDGPYEQYF.

In its sample, this clonotype was seen many times. The rearrangement links TRBV11-2 to TRBJ2-7, with 9 bases that match TRBD1. The junction had 9 bases not matched to a gene; V was cut back by 0 bases and J by 3 bases. Looked up from germline, CDR1 is SGHAT and CDR2 is FQNNGV. This CDR3 region has 17 residues. In nucleotides, the CDR3 is TGTGCCAGCAGCTTAGAAACCGGGACAGGGTTTCTCTACGAGCAGTACTTC. Its protein is CASSLETGTGFLYEQYF.